This T cell receptor (beta chain) is from a study of T cells in Graves' hyperthyroidism and ophthalmopathy. TCR beta CDR3 regions were amplified from RNA. TCR CDR3 regions were first amplified by RT-PCR with HTBI primers. TCRdb reanalysed the multiplex PCR reads using MiXCR and keeps one entry per CDR3 protein. The sample consists of about 360,000 distinct CDR3 sequences, around 13% of them appearing once. There are a few counts of this clonotype. What it recognizes is unknown. Overall study findings and caveats: A model using 13 V-J features told ophthalmopathy apart from stable hyperthyroidism.

CDR1 SGDLS and CDR2 YYNGEE come from the germline V gene. V was shortened by 4 bases and J by 0 bases, with 17 bases between the two germline ends. The CDR3 covers 18 residues. The chain links TRBV9 to TRBJ2-6, with D possibly being TRBD1 or TRBD2 (5 bases each). The clonotype originates from a woman younger than 30 with Graves' hyperthyroidism. Sequencing input: blood. The CDR3 here is CASSSTGRGVSGANVLTF. The CDR3 DNA follows: TGTGCCAGCAGCTCCACGGGACGGGGTGTCTCTGGGGCCAACGTCCTGACTTTC.